This entry describes one T cell receptor beta chain. The source of the sample is a study of T cells expressing NK-cell markers. The CDR3 is made up of 16 amino acids. From germline, CDR1 is DFQATT and CDR2 SNEGSKA (reference sequence). TCRdb re-called the 5' RACE reads; one entry per CDR3 protein, DNA not given. The sample has about 190,000 distinct CDR3 sequences. This TCR derives from a man aged 18 to 70 in good health. The genes are TRBV20-1 and TRBJ1-4; TCRdb indicates TRBD1, and absent DNA this call remains unverified. The specimen was blood T cells: a sorted CD56 or NKG2C T cell subset, CD4+ or CD8+ T cells, or bulk PBMC T cells (not recorded which). The chain's CDR3 is CSASWAGGKRNEKLFF.